The 17 T cell receptor beta chains presented below share a single source sample, sequenced in a study of CD8 T cells in Susac syndrome. Random hexamers were used to reverse transcribe the RNA input (about 0.45 to 1 ug). A single record per CDR3 protein comes from TCRdb applying MiXCR to the immunoSEQ multiplex PCR reads. There are more than 100,000 distinct CDR3 sequences in the sample; over 90% occur only once, and 0.13% to 0.15% lies in the top ten. Sequenced input: CD4+ T cells from PBMCs. These receptors all stem from a human donor with Susac syndrome.

The chain has TRBV4-1 and TRBJ2-2; D not resolved. Trimming took 8 bases from V and 1 from J, leaving 2 bases between them. This CDR3 is built from 11 residues. The germline gives CDR1 MGHRA, CDR2 YSYEKL. CDR3 residues: CASGNTGELFF. The CDR3, as DNA: TGCGCCAGCGGGAACACCGGGGAGCTGTTTTTT.

The genes are TRBV5-1 and TRBJ1-1; no reliable D call. V was clipped by 3 bases and J by 0 bases, with 9 bases between them. The CDR3 runs 14 residues. Per germline, CDR1 SGHRS and CDR2 YFSETQ. The CDR3 DNA reads as TGCGCCAGCAGCTCTGGACCTTTGAACACTGAAGCTTTCTTT. Translated, it gives CASSSGPLNTEAFF.

This clonotype has just one count. The chain employs TRBV20-1 and TRBJ2-1; D is perhaps TRBD2 (6 bases). Deletions cut 0 bases from V and 0 bases from J, with 9 bases between. The CDR3 has 15 residues. Germline CDR1 DFQATT, CDR2 SNEGSKA (reference sequence). CDR3 bases: TGCAGTGCTAGAGACGGACTATCCTCCTACAATGAGCAGTTCTTC. Its protein product is CSARDGLSSYNEQFF.

This chain uses TRBV28 with TRBJ2-7; D gene ambiguous. The CDR3 is 13 residues long. Trimming pared 6 bases from V and 4 bases from J, leaving 13 bases between. Looked up from germline, CDR1 is MDHEN and CDR2 is SYDVKM. The CDR3 nucleotides are TGTGCCAGCAGCAACTCCCGCGTATACGAGCAGTACTTC. As protein: CASSNSRVYEQYF. The whole variable domain, filled in from reference TRBV28 and TRBJ2-7, reads DVKVTQSSRYLVKRTGEKVFLECVQDMDHENMFWYRQDPGLGLRLIYFSYDVKMKEKGDIPEGYSVSREKKERFSLILESASTNQTSMYLCASSNSRVYEQYFGPGTRLTVT.

The CDR3 loop reads CASTPGGTDTQYF. Written as DNA, the CDR3 is TGTGCCAGCACCCCGGGCGGCACAGATACGCAGTATTTT. The chain couples TRBV7-2 to TRBJ2-3; D gene ambiguous. CDR1 and CDR2 from the germline V gene are SGHTA and FQGNSA. Trimming took off 7 bases at V and 1 base at J, with 9 bases between the two ends. The CDR3 runs to 13 residues.

The rearrangement joins TRBV3-1 to TRBJ2-1; D is uncertain. The CDR3 extends over 19 amino acids. Germline loops: CDR1 LGHDT, CDR2 YNNKEL (reference sequence). Trimming cost V 2 bases and J 0 bases, with 20 bases left between them. This chain's CDR3 is CASSQLDLGLVTSYNEQFF. CDR3 sequence (DNA): TGTGCCAGCAGCCAACTAGACCTCGGCCTAGTTACCTCCTACAATGAGCAGTTCTTC.

This clonotype was seen only a few times. The chain links TRBV5-4 to TRBJ2-3; maybe TRBD2 (6 bases). The V gene's germline CDR1 is SGHNT and CDR2 YYREEE (reference sequence). The CDR3 runs to 15 residues. V was pared by 0 bases and J by 1 base, with 9 bases between. The CDR3 region is CASSLGLARTDTQYF. CDR3 nucleotides: TGTGCCAGCAGCTTGGGGCTAGCGCGCACAGATACGCAGTATTTT.

The chain couples TRBV20-1 to TRBJ2-3, with unresolved D. The germline V gene encodes CDR1 DFQATT and CDR2 SNEGSKA (reference sequence). The length of the CDR3 is 11 residues. The CDR3, as DNA: TGCAGCCTTTGGGGTCGAGATACGCAGTATTTT. Protein sequence: CSLWGRDTQYF.

The chain couples TRBV30 to TRBJ2-7; 7 bases match TRBD2. The germline V gene encodes CDR1 GTSNPN and CDR2 SVGIG (reference sequence). V dropped 0 bases and J dropped 0; count of bases not matched to a gene: 2. There are 14 residues in the CDR3. CDR3 in DNA: TGTGCCTGGAGTGTCCGGGGGGTCTCCTACGAGCAGTACTTC. It encodes CAWSVRGVSYEQYF.

The chain couples TRBV20-1 to TRBJ1-1; D not resolved. The CDR3 is 14 amino acids. V gave up 6 bases and J gave up 0 bases, with 14 bases separating them. CDR1 and CDR2 (germline): DFQATT, SNEGSKA (reference sequence). CDR3 sequence reads: CSALSRRVNTEAFF. Here the CDR3 DNA reads TGCAGTGCCTTGAGCAGACGGGTGAACACTGAAGCTTTCTTT.

This chain uses TRBV2 with TRBJ1-2; D unresolved. This CDR3 comprises 13 residues. V shed 2 bases and J shed 8 bases, with 12 bases lying between them. Germline CDR1 and CDR2: SNHLY and FYNNEI. This CDR3 reads CASSELPGGGYTF. The CDR3 DNA reads as TGTGCCAGCAGTGAACTCCCCGGCGGGGGCTACACCTTC. The variable domain in full, with the rest retrieved from reference TRBV2 and TRBJ1-2, is EPEVTQTPSHQVTQMGQEVILRCVPISNHLYFYWYRQILGQKVEFLVSFYNNEISEKSEIFDDQFSVERPDGSNFTLKIRSTKLEDSAMYFCASSELPGGGYTFGSGTRLTVV.

This chain joins TRBV12-3 or TRBV12-4 and TRBJ1-2; unclear D gene. Trimming pared 7 bases from V and 0 bases from J, leaving 15 bases between. The CDR3 runs 15 residues. CDR3 protein: CASTLWEVTNYGYTF. CDR3 DNA: TGTGCCAGCACTCTATGGGAGGTCACTAACTATGGCTACACCTTC.

J is TRBJ2-1 and V is TRBV20-1; 12 bases line up with TRBD2. The CDR3 is 16 residues long. J gave up 8 bases and V 1 base, and 9 bases lay outside the gene matches. From germline, CDR1 is DFQATT and CDR2 SNEGSKA (reference sequence). In DNA, the CDR3 is TGCAGTGCTAGAGGACTAGCGGGAGTTGGGCGCGATGAGCAGTTCTTC. Residues: CSARGLAGVGRDEQFF.

This chain links TRBV5-1 with TRBJ2-1; D ambiguous. The CDR3 sequence is 13 residues long. V lost 0 bases and J 10 bases, leaving 11 bases between the germline ends. Germline V lookup: CDR1 SGHRS, CDR2 YFSETQ. The CDR3 sequence: CASSLDSGPEQFF. The CDR3 nucleotides are TGCGCCAGCAGCTTGGACAGTGGGCCCGAGCAGTTCTTC.

This chain uses TRBV20-1 with TRBJ1-4; D unresolved. The CDR3 spans 12 residues. V was shortened by 3 bases and J by 5 bases, with 7 bases between the two germline ends. Per the germline V gene, CDR1 is DFQATT and CDR2 is SNEGSKA (reference sequence). The CDR3 reads CSASAGNEKLFF. Written as DNA, the CDR3 is TGCAGTGCTAGTGCTGGGAATGAAAAACTGTTTTTT.

This clonotype was observed a handful of times. This CDR3 is CSANSDQETQYF. The CDR3 nucleotides are TGCAGTGCTAACAGCGACCAAGAGACCCAGTACTTC. V gene TRBV20-1 combines with J gene TRBJ2-5; D not certain. Germline values: CDR1 DFQATT, CDR2 SNEGSKA (reference sequence). V was pared by 4 bases and J by 0 bases, with 6 bases between. CDR3 size: 12 residues.

This rearrangement joins TRBV30 to TRBJ2-7; D gene unclear. V shed 5 bases and J shed 5 bases, with 16 bases lying between them. The V gene's germline CDR1 is GTSNPN and CDR2 SVGIG (reference sequence). The length of the CDR3 is 13 residues. In DNA, the CDR3 is TGTGCCTGGGCAAAACGACTTGGCGACGAGCAGTACTTC. Translation: CAWAKRLGDEQYF.